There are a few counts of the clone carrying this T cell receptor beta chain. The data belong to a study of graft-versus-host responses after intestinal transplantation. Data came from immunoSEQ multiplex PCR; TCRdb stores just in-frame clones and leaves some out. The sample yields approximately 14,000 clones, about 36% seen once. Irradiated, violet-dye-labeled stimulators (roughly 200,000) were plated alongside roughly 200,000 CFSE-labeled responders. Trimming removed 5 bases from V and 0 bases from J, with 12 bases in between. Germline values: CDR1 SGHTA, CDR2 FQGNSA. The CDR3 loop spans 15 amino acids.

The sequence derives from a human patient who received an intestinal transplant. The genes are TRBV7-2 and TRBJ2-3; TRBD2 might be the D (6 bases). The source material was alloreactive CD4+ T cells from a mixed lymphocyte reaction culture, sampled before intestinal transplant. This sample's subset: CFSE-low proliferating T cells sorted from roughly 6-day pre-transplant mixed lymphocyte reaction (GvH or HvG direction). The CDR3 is CASSAGLSSTDTQYF. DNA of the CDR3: TGTGCCAGCAGCGCCGGACTATCTAGCACAGATACGCAGTATTTT.